The rows below give T cell receptor beta chains drawn from one sample of a study of blood T cells in healthy people across ages. TCRdb independently ran MiXCR on the 5' RACE reads; one entry per CDR3 protein. The table lists roughly 1.4 million distinct CDR3 sequences, 59% of them singletons, with 6.5% to 8% in the top ten. What was sequenced was blood. The receptor source for this set is a man younger than 30 in good health. CDR3s include the opening cysteine and the closing phenylalanine or tryptophan. Each record gives: clone size, V gene, J gene, D gene, CDR3 DNA, CDR3 protein. D genes are given only for firm matches. The size entry is marked missing in some rows and otherwise reads once, few, many or a size class.

abundance: NA; v_gene: TRBV6-1; j_gene: TRBJ1-5; d_gene: NA; CDR3nt: TGTGCCAGCAGTGACCCTGGGCCCCAGCATTTT; CDR3aa: CASSDPGPQHF
abundance: once; v_gene: TRBV5-6; j_gene: TRBJ2-1; d_gene: TRBD1; CDR3nt: TGTGCCAGCAGCTTGCTACAGGGGCTATACAATGAGCAGTTCTTC; CDR3aa: CASSLLQGLYNEQFF
abundance: few; v_gene: TRBV7-9; j_gene: TRBJ2-3; d_gene: NA; CDR3nt: TGTGCCAGCAGCTTAATCACAGGGACCACCCACGTTCCTAGGACAGATACGCAGTATTTT; CDR3aa: CASSLITGTTHVPRTDTQYF
abundance: NA; v_gene: TRBV6-5; j_gene: TRBJ2-1; d_gene: NA; CDR3nt: TGTGCCAGCAGTTACTCCGACAACTACAATGAGCAGTTCTTC; CDR3aa: CASSYSDNYNEQFF
abundance: NA; v_gene: TRBV12-3/TRBV12-4; j_gene: TRBJ2-1; d_gene: NA; CDR3nt: TGTGCCAGCAGACCTACCAGGTCCTACAATGAGCAGTTCTTC; CDR3aa: CASRPTRSYNEQFF
abundance: NA; v_gene: TRBV27; j_gene: TRBJ1-2; d_gene: NA; CDR3nt: TGTGCCAGCAGTTTATCGATCGGGGGCGCGTTGGGCTACACCTTC; CDR3aa: CASSLSIGGALGYTF
abundance: NA; v_gene: TRBV6-6; j_gene: TRBJ1-6; d_gene: NA; CDR3nt: TGTGCCAGCAGCCGACGGGATAATTCACCCCTCCACTTT; CDR3aa: CASSRRDNSPLHF
abundance: once; v_gene: TRBV18; j_gene: TRBJ1-2; d_gene: TRBD1; CDR3nt: TGTGCCAGCTCACCACCGGAAGGGACAGCGACTTTCGCCGTCTATGGCTACACCTTC; CDR3aa: CASSPPEGTATFAVYGYTF
abundance: NA; v_gene: TRBV2; j_gene: TRBJ2-3; d_gene: NA; CDR3nt: TGTGCCAGTTGCACAGGTTTAGGTGATACGCAGTATTTT; CDR3aa: CASCTGLGDTQYF
abundance: NA; v_gene: TRBV11-2; j_gene: TRBJ2-7; d_gene: TRBD1; CDR3nt: TGTGCCAGCAGCTTAGACCCCGGGACAGTCTACGAGCAGTACTTC; CDR3aa: CASSLDPGTVYEQYF
abundance: NA; v_gene: TRBV12-3/TRBV12-4; j_gene: TRBJ2-5; d_gene: TRBD1; CDR3nt: TGTGCCAGCAGTTCCCCCGGGACAGGGTACCAAGAGACCCAGTACTTC; CDR3aa: CASSSPGTGYQETQYF
abundance: NA; v_gene: TRBV14; j_gene: TRBJ2-1; d_gene: TRBD2; CDR3nt: TGTGCCAGCACCGGGACTAGCGGTTTTGGATACAATGAGCAGTTCTTC; CDR3aa: CASTGTSGFGYNEQFF
abundance: few; v_gene: TRBV7-9; j_gene: TRBJ2-5; d_gene: NA; CDR3nt: TGTGCCAGCAGCAAGAACCCCGGGACTCCACAAGAGACCCAGTACTTC; CDR3aa: CASSKNPGTPQETQYF
abundance: NA; v_gene: TRBV7-6; j_gene: TRBJ2-7; d_gene: NA; CDR3nt: TGTGCCAGCAGCCTCACCCAGGGACCCTCGGGCGAGCAGTACTTC; CDR3aa: CASSLTQGPSGEQYF
abundance: NA; v_gene: TRBV4-3; j_gene: TRBJ2-1; d_gene: TRBD1; CDR3nt: TGCGCCAGCAGCCAGTCGACAGGGGGCGATCAGTTCTTC; CDR3aa: CASSQSTGGDQFF
abundance: NA; v_gene: TRBV6-2/TRBV6-3; j_gene: TRBJ1-2; d_gene: TRBD1; CDR3nt: TGTGCCAGCAGTTACACGTTAAAAGAGGGGGCAACTAACTATGGCTACACCTTC; CDR3aa: CASSYTLKEGATNYGYTF
abundance: few; v_gene: TRBV5-6; j_gene: TRBJ2-7; d_gene: TRBD1; CDR3nt: TGTGCCAGCAGCGGTCCGGGACAGGGGGCTTTCGAGCAGTACTTC; CDR3aa: CASSGPGQGAFEQYF
abundance: NA; v_gene: TRBV10-3; j_gene: TRBJ2-2; d_gene: TRBD2; CDR3nt: TGTGCCATCGCGTCACGGACTAGAAACACCGGGGAGCTGTTTTTT; CDR3aa: CAIASRTRNTGELFF
abundance: NA; v_gene: TRBV28; j_gene: TRBJ1-4; d_gene: NA; CDR3nt: TGTGCCAGCAGTTCCGGACCGGGGCTTAATGAAAAACTGTTTTTT; CDR3aa: CASSSGPGLNEKLFF
abundance: few; v_gene: TRBV5-1; j_gene: TRBJ2-1; d_gene: TRBD2; CDR3nt: TGCGCCAGCAGCTTCCCTCAAGTGGCGGGAGGGCCTGGAAATGAGCAGTTCTTC; CDR3aa: CASSFPQVAGGPGNEQFF
abundance: few; v_gene: TRBV29-1; j_gene: TRBJ2-1; d_gene: NA; CDR3nt: TGCAGCGTTGTGGGAGGGGGGGCTACTTACAATGAGCAGTTCTTC; CDR3aa: CSVVGGGATYNEQFF
abundance: few; v_gene: TRBV4-1; j_gene: TRBJ1-2; d_gene: NA; CDR3nt: TGCGCCAGCAGCCAAGGGTTAGGGGCCCGAAATGGCTACACCTTC; CDR3aa: CASSQGLGARNGYTF
abundance: NA; v_gene: TRBV25-1; j_gene: TRBJ2-1; d_gene: NA; CDR3nt: TGTGCCAGCAGACCGGACACCTACAATGAGCAGTTCTTC; CDR3aa: CASRPDTYNEQFF
abundance: NA; v_gene: TRBV28; j_gene: TRBJ1-2; d_gene: NA; CDR3nt: TGTGCCAGCGGTGACAATCATGGGGGCTACACCTTC; CDR3aa: CASGDNHGGYTF
abundance: once; v_gene: TRBV4-1; j_gene: TRBJ1-6; d_gene: NA; CDR3nt: TGCGCCAGCAGTCAACCAGGGATCGGGTATAATTCACCCCTCCACTTT; CDR3aa: CASSQPGIGYNSPLHF
abundance: few; v_gene: TRBV7-9; j_gene: TRBJ1-2; d_gene: TRBD1; CDR3nt: TGTGCCAGCAGCTCGTACCAGGGGGTTGGCTACACCTTC; CDR3aa: CASSSYQGVGYTF
abundance: NA; v_gene: TRBV4-3; j_gene: TRBJ2-7; d_gene: NA; CDR3nt: TGCGCCAGCAGCCAATTTCCCTCCTACGAGCAGTACTTC; CDR3aa: CASSQFPSYEQYF
abundance: NA; v_gene: TRBV20-1; j_gene: TRBJ2-3; d_gene: TRBD2; CDR3nt: TGCAGTGCCCCCACGGCGGGGGGGCTCGATACGCAGTATTTT; CDR3aa: CSAPTAGGLDTQYF
abundance: NA; v_gene: TRBV2; j_gene: TRBJ2-7; d_gene: NA; CDR3nt: TGTGCCAGCAGTGATGAAAGGCCGGAGCAGTACTTC; CDR3aa: CASSDERPEQYF
abundance: NA; v_gene: TRBV29-1; j_gene: TRBJ2-6; d_gene: NA; CDR3nt: TGCAGCGTTGTGTCTGGGGCCAACGTCCTGACTTTC; CDR3aa: CSVVSGANVLTF
abundance: few; v_gene: TRBV20-1; j_gene: TRBJ2-7; d_gene: NA; CDR3nt: TGCAGTGCCGAGGGGGGGTACGAGCAGTACTTC; CDR3aa: CSAEGGYEQYF
abundance: NA; v_gene: TRBV5-1; j_gene: TRBJ2-7; d_gene: TRBD2; CDR3nt: TGCGCCAGCAGCTTGGAACTAGCGGGGGGAATGTCCTACGAGCAGTACTTC; CDR3aa: CASSLELAGGMSYEQYF
abundance: few; v_gene: TRBV29-1; j_gene: TRBJ1-2; d_gene: NA; CDR3nt: TGCAGCGTTGAAGACAGGGCTTCCTATGGCTACACCTTC; CDR3aa: CSVEDRASYGYTF
abundance: NA; v_gene: TRBV29-1; j_gene: TRBJ2-7; d_gene: TRBD2; CDR3nt: TGCAGCGGAGGGACTAGAAACGAGCAGTACTTC; CDR3aa: CSGGTRNEQYF
abundance: few; v_gene: TRBV4-1; j_gene: TRBJ2-1; d_gene: TRBD2; CDR3nt: TGCGCCAGCAGCCAATCGGGACTAGCCGAAGGGTGGAATGAGCAGTTCTTC; CDR3aa: CASSQSGLAEGWNEQFF